The 14 T cell receptor beta chains in this list originate from one sample, sequenced in a study of blood T cell repertoires in COVID-19 (dated by TCRdb to the early 2020s). Libraries came from the immunoSEQ multiplex PCR assay. TCRdb limited this immuneACCESS table to in-frame rearrangements with V and J called. A share of clones is missing; checked studies link under half to unresolved V genes, and the rest is unexplained. In this sample the table shows 9,500 to 15,000 clones, more than 70% of which occur a single time. Less than 6% of the sample belongs to the ten largest clones. Sequencing was carried out using peripheral blood. These receptor sequences come from a human donor in a cohort sampled during active COVID-19.

The V gene is TRBV7-8, the J gene TRBJ2-6; TRBD2 might be the D (5 bases). This CDR3 comprises 19 residues. Trimming removed 0 bases at V and 4 bases at J, with 19 bases between. Germline CDR1 and CDR2: SGHVS and FQNEAQ. The CDR3 loop reads CASSLAVPGLPSGANVLTF. CDR3 in DNA: TGTGCCAGCAGCTTAGCGGTCCCCGGACTTCCCTCGGGGGCCAACGTCCTGACTTTC.

V gene TRBV9 combines with J gene TRBJ2-1, with 9 bases aligning to TRBD1. Germline V lookup: CDR1 SGDLS, CDR2 YYNGEE. V trimming: 0 bases; J trimming: 8 bases; junction bases outside the gene matches: 18. This CDR3 is 19 amino acids long. The CDR3 coding sequence is TGTGCCAGCAGCGTAGGGGGTCTTGGTTGGGACAGGGCGGACGATGAGCAGTTCTTC. Encoded protein: CASSVGGLGWDRADDEQFF. Full variable domain (outside the CDR3, taken from reference TRBV9 and TRBJ2-1): DSGVTQTPKHLITATGQRVTLRCSPRSGDLSVYWYQQSLDQGLQFLIQYYNGEERAKGNILERFSAQQFPDLHSELNLSSLELGDSALYFCASSVGGLGWDRADDEQFFGPGTRLTVL.

The chain combines TRBV6-5 with TRBJ2-7, with D perhaps TRBD1 (6 bases). The ends were cut back, 0 bases at V and 2 bases at J, with 11 bases in the middle. Germline-derived CDR1 and CDR2 are MNHEY and SVGAGI. CDR3 length: 15 residues. CDR3 coding DNA: TGTGCCAGCAGTTACTCGAAGGGGGTCCCCTACGAGCAGTACTTC. It codes for CASSYSKGVPYEQYF.

This clone has just one count. As DNA, the CDR3 is TGTGCCAGCAGCTTGGCTCTGAGCGATGGCTACACCTTC. Translated: CASSLALSDGYTF. The chain links TRBV5-4 to TRBJ1-2; D is ambiguous. The ends were cut back, 0 bases at V and 6 bases at J, with 9 bases in the middle. The germline V gene encodes CDR1 SGHNT and CDR2 YYREEE (reference sequence). The length of the CDR3 is 13 residues.

The genes are TRBV28 and TRBJ1-5; D might be TRBD1 (5 bases). Looked up from germline, CDR1 is MDHEN and CDR2 is SYDVKM. The ends were cut back, 1 base at V and 4 bases at J, with 20 bases in the middle. This CDR3 has 18 amino acids. DNA for the CDR3: TGTGCCAGCAGTTTATCAAGGGGTCTGGGTTCCCTAAATCAGCCCCAGCATTTT. This gives the protein CASSLSRGLGSLNQPQHF.

This clone was seen a few times. The chain uses TRBV11-1 and TRBJ2-2, with 7 bases that match TRBD2. The CDR3 covers 13 residues. Trimming took 5 bases from V and 6 from J; bases not matched to a gene: 3. In germline, CDR1 is SGHAT, CDR2 FQDESV (reference sequence). The CDR3 is CASSKTSPGELFF. The CDR3, as DNA: TGTGCCAGCAGCAAGACTAGCCCCGGGGAGCTGTTTTTT.

The rearrangement links TRBV19 to TRBJ1-6, with D hard to call. The CDR3 has 14 amino acids. Trimming pared 3 bases from V and 8 bases from J, leaving 11 bases between. Germline loops: CDR1 LNHDA, CDR2 SQIVND (reference sequence). The CDR3 region has the DNA TGTGCCAGTAGTATCTCCGGAGTGGATTCACCCCTCCACTTT. Amino acid sequence: CASSISGVDSPLHF.

This chain connects TRBV28 to TRBJ1-4, with 7 bases aligning to TRBD1. The CDR3 consists of 11 residues. Per germline, CDR1 MDHEN and CDR2 SYDVKM. CDR3 sequence (DNA): TGTGCGGGACAGCAAAATGAAAAACTGTTTTTT. Translating gives CAGQQNEKLFF.

The chain uses TRBV10-1 and TRBJ2-7; TRBD1 might be the D (5 bases). V was trimmed by 9 bases and J by 6 bases, leaving 21 bases between them. The CDR3 has 14 residues. Germline V gene sequence: CDR1 WNHNN, CDR2 SYGVQD (reference sequence). The CDR3 is CARSRGPSCGEQYF. Here the CDR3 DNA reads TGCGCCAGGTCTAGGGGTCCCTCTTGTGGCGAGCAGTACTTC.

This chain joins TRBV5-1 and TRBJ2-3; TRBD2 agrees at 9 bases. V dropped 4 bases and J dropped 0; count of bases not matched to a gene: 15. Germline values: CDR1 SGHRS, CDR2 YFSETQ. The CDR3 spans 19 residues. CDR3 sequence (DNA): TGCGCCAGCAGCCGCGAATATAGCGGGAGTTTCCTTAGCACAGATACGCAGTATTTT. It encodes CASSREYSGSFLSTDTQYF.

The rearrangement links TRBV19 to TRBJ2-7; 7 nucleotides align to TRBD2. CDR3 size: 16 residues. Germline V CDR1 and CDR2: LNHDA, SQIVND (reference sequence). Losses at the gene ends were 3 bases for V and 2 bases for J; bases not matched to a gene: 10. The CDR3 DNA reads TGTGCCAGTAGTATGACGCTAGCGGTTATGACCTACGAGCAGTACTTC. Protein: CASSMTLAVMTYEQYF.

The genes are TRBV5-1 and TRBJ2-1, with 13 bases that match TRBD2. The length of the CDR3 is 18 residues. Germline CDR1 and CDR2: SGHRS and YFSETQ. J was trimmed by 6 bases and V by 3 bases; bases with no gene match: 12. In DNA, the CDR3 is TGCGCCAGCAGCTCGACTAGCGGGAGGCCTCGACGGGGCAATGAGCAGTTCTTC. Translating gives CASSSTSGRPRRGNEQFF.

The chain has TRBV28 and TRBJ1-2; possible D gene TRBD1, 5 bases. The CDR3 length is 13 residues. Per the germline V gene, CDR1 is MDHEN and CDR2 is SYDVKM. V shed 5 bases and J shed 7 bases, with 14 bases lying between them. CDR3 nucleotide sequence: TGTGCCAGCAGTCCCCAGGGTAAGCGTGGCTACACCTTC. Residues: CASSPQGKRGYTF.

The chain has TRBV29-1 and TRBJ1-1, with unresolved D. V was pared by 6 bases and J by 5 bases, with 13 bases between. In germline, CDR1 is SQVTM, CDR2 ANQGSEA. The length of the CDR3 is 12 residues. The CDR3, as DNA: TGCAGCGTGCAAGTTTGGGCGACTGAAGCTTTCTTT. It yields the protein CSVQVWATEAFF.